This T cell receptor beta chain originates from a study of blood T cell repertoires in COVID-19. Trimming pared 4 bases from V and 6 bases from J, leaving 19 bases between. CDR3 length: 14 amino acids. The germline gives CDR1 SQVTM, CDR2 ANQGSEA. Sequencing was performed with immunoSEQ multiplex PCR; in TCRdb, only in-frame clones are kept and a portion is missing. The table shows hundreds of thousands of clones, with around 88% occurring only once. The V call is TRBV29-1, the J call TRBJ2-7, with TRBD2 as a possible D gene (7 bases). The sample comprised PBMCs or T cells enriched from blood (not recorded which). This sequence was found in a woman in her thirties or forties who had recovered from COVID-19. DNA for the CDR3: TGCAGCGTTGCCATGAGGGGGGGAGTACGCGAGCAGTACTTC. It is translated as CSVAMRGGVREQYF.